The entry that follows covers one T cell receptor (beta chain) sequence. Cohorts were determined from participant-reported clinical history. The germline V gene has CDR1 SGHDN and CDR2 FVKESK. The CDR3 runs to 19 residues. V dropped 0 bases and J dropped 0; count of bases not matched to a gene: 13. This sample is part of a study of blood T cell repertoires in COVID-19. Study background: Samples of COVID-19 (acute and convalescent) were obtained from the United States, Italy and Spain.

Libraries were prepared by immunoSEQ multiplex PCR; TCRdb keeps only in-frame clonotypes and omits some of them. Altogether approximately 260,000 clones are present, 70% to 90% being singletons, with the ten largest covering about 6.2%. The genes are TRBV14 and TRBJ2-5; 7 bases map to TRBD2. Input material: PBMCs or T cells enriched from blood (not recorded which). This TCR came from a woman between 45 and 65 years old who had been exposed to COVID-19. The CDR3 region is CASSQEVYWRGYYQETQYF. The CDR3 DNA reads TGTGCCAGCAGCCAAGAGGTCTATTGGCGGGGGTATTACCAAGAGACCCAGTACTTC.